This note documents a single T cell receptor beta chain sequence. Naive CD8 cells were CD45RO-negative, positively selected for CCR7, excluding terminally differentiated effector memory CD45RA+ cells. The V gene end was trimmed by 4 bases and the J gene end by 5 bases; junction bases not matched to a gene: 3. Germline assignment: CDR1 SGDLS and CDR2 YYNGEE. The CDR3 is 13 residues long. The data derive from a study of shared clonotypes between healthy human individuals. Methods used by the authors: Junction-only sequences without quality scores were provided by ImmunoSEQ, so filtering was different. TCRdb's table, derived via immunoSEQ multiplex PCR, lists solely in-frame clones and lacks some. Clone size and V and J calls were adopted from that table, with D and trimming inferred from the DNA. The sample contains roughly 890,000 clones, nearly 95% of which appear only once.

This sequence was found in a young man in good health. The sample comprised naive CD8+ T cells sorted from blood. The chain recombines TRBV9 with TRBJ2-1; 7 nucleotides line up with TRBD1. The CDR3 loop reads CASSFTGDNEQFF. Here the CDR3 DNA reads TGTGCCAGCAGCTTTACAGGGGACAATGAGCAGTTCTTC.